This is a list of T cell receptor beta chains from one sample in a study of cytomegalovirus exposure and HLA in healthy donors. The table came from immunoSEQ multiplex PCR; TCRdb's copy has only in-frame clones and leaves some out. The sample holds 150,000 to 200,000 clones; 79% are singletons and the top ten take roughly 1.5%. What was sequenced was PBMCs. The receptors shown here come from a woman between 50 and 59 years old in good health and CMV-seronegative. Both conserved end residues are part of each CDR3. D genes are given only for firm matches. Size tells how often a clone was seen (once, few, many) or the class of an expanded clone, and some rows leave it out.

d_gene	v_gene	j_gene	abundance	CDR3nt	CDR3aa
TRBD1	TRBV23-1	TRBJ2-7	.	TGCGCCAGCAGTCAATCGGGGACAGGGGACTACCACGAGCAGTACTTC	CASSQSGTGDYHEQYF
TRBD2	TRBV13	TRBJ2-1	.	TGTGCCAGCAGCTTAGGCCTCGCGGGGGTATACAATGAGCAGTTCTTC	CASSLGLAGVYNEQFF
TRBD2	TRBV7-8	TRBJ2-5	.	TGTGCCAGCAGCACCACTAGCGGGGGGGCCCGGGAGACCCAGTACTTC	CASSTTSGGARETQYF
.	TRBV5-1	TRBJ2-1	.	TGCGCCAGCAGCTTGGAAGGGGGGGCCTACAATGAGCAGTTCTTC	CASSLEGGAYNEQFF
.	TRBV28	TRBJ1-5	.	.	CASSSSDRRNQPQHF
TRBD1	TRBV5-5	TRBJ2-7	.	TGTGCCAGCAGCTTGTATGGACAGGTCTACGAGCAGTACTTC	CASSLYGQVYEQYF
.	TRBV5-6	TRBJ2-5	few	TGTGCCAGCAGCCCAGGGTTCCTCCCGGAGACCCAGTACTTC	CASSPGFLPETQYF
TRBD2	TRBV7-2	TRBJ2-5	.	TGTGCCAGCAGCTTAGCCGTCAGGACTAGCGGGAGCGGGACCCAGTACTTC	CASSLAVRTSGSGTQYF
.	TRBV6-5	TRBJ1-1	.	TGTGCCAGCAGTTACGGGGGGACTGAAGCTTTCTTT	CASSYGGTEAFF
.	TRBV5-4	TRBJ2-3	.	TGTGCCAGCAGCAACTACCTACTAGCTGTCCCCACAGATACGCAGTATTTT	CASSNYLLAVPTDTQYF
TRBD1	TRBV6-5	TRBJ1-1	.	TGTGCCAGCAGTTACTTCGGACAGGGGGCCACTGAAGCTTTCTTT	CASSYFGQGATEAFF
TRBD2	TRBV13	TRBJ2-3	.	TGTGCCAGCAGCTCCTCCGGGACCTCCGGGACTAGCGGGACCCGGGGCGGCGGGGATACGCAGTATTTT	CASSSSGTSGTSGTRGGGDTQYF
.	TRBV4-3	TRBJ2-2	.	TGCGCCAGCAGCCAAGCTGTAGTCGGCACCGGGGAGCTGTTTTTT	CASSQAVVGTGELFF
.	TRBV7-8	TRBJ1-2	.	TGTGCCAGCAGCCCTAGACGGGACAAAGCTAACTATGGCTACACCTTC	CASSPRRDKANYGYTF
TRBD1	TRBV7-9	TRBJ1-2	.	TGTGCCAGCAGCTTTACGGTTGGACAGGGGAACTATGGCTACACCTTC	CASSFTVGQGNYGYTF
.	TRBV10-3	TRBJ1-2	.	TGTGCCATCAGTGAGTCAACAGGAATCTATGGCTACACCTTC	CAISESTGIYGYTF
TRBD1	TRBV10-3	TRBJ2-1	.	TGTGCCATCAGTGAGACAGGGGCCCTCTACAATGAGCAGTTCTTC	CAISETGALYNEQFF
.	TRBV7-2	TRBJ2-3	.	TGTGCCAGCAGCTTAAGGCTAGCCACAGATACGCAGTATTTT	CASSLRLATDTQYF
.	TRBV11-2	TRBJ2-7	.	TGTGCCAGCAGCCGAGGAGGGACAGCCGCCTACGAGCAGTACTTC	CASSRGGTAAYEQYF
.	TRBV5-1	TRBJ1-1	.	TGCGCCAGCAGCTTGGCCAACGGGAACACTGAAGCTTTCTTT	CASSLANGNTEAFF
.	TRBV30	TRBJ2-3	.	TGTGCCTGGACCCAGGGGCAGTCGAGCACAGATACGCAGTATTTT	CAWTQGQSSTDTQYF
.	TRBV6-1	TRBJ1-2	.	TGTGCCAGCAGTGAGAGGAACCTCTATGGCTACACCTTC	CASSERNLYGYTF
TRBD1	TRBV11-2	TRBJ1-2	.	TGTGCCAGCAGCCCGGGGGCGGGACAGAGGATCTATGGCTACACCTTC	CASSPGAGQRIYGYTF
.	TRBV19	TRBJ2-1	.	TGTGCCAGTAGGACCCCCGGGGGTGGTTTGAGCAATGAGCAGTTCTTC	CASRTPGGGLSNEQFF
TRBD2	TRBV7-2	TRBJ2-6	.	TGTGCCAGCAGCTTGCTAGCGGGGGCCATCTCTGGGGCCAACGTCCTGACTTTC	CASSLLAGAISGANVLTF
TRBD1	TRBV7-6	TRBJ1-6	.	TGTGCCAGCAGCTTAATCCGACAGGGAGAATCACCCCTCCACTTT	CASSLIRQGESPLHF
.	TRBV28	TRBJ1-3	.	TGTGCCAGCAGCCGAGGAAGGGGGACGGCTGGAAACACCATATATTTT	CASSRGRGTAGNTIYF
TRBD2	TRBV5-1	TRBJ2-2	.	TGCGCCAGCACCTCAGCGACTAGCGGGGGGACCACCGGGGAGCTGTTTTTT	CASTSATSGGTTGELFF
.	TRBV5-5	TRBJ2-7	.	TGTGCCAGCAGCAACGCGGGGGCGGGAAGGTACGAGCAGTACTTC	CASSNAGAGRYEQYF
TRBD1	TRBV6-1	TRBJ1-6	few	TGTGCCAGCAGTGGACAGGGGGTGAGTTCACCCCTCCACTTT	CASSGQGVSSPLHF
.	TRBV11-2	TRBJ2-1	once	TGTGCCAGCAGCTTCGCGGGTGGGGACTACAATGAGCAGTTCTTC	CASSFAGGDYNEQFF
.	TRBV4-3	TRBJ1-6	.	TGCGCCAGCAGCCAAGACGGAACAGGGATTAATTCACCCCTCCACTTT	CASSQDGTGINSPLHF
.	TRBV30	TRBJ1-1	few	TGTGCCTGGACCTCCAGGCGGGACACTGAAGCTTTCTTT	CAWTSRRDTEAFF
TRBD2	TRBV2	TRBJ2-1	.	TGTGCCAGCACTCGGGCTAGCGGGGTTGATGAGCAGTTCTTC	CASTRASGVDEQFF
TRBD1	TRBV29-1	TRBJ2-7	once	TGCAGCGTTGGGGACAGGGACTGCGAGCAGTACTTC	CSVGDRDCEQYF
.	TRBV9	TRBJ1-2	.	TGTGCCAGCAGCGTACCGCCGGGTACGGGTGGCTACACCTTC	CASSVPPGTGGYTF
TRBD1	TRBV27	TRBJ1-5	.	TGTGCCAGCAGTTCCTTGACAGGGCTGGTCATTCAGCCCCAGCATTTT	CASSSLTGLVIQPQHF
.	TRBV5-4	TRBJ2-7	.	TGTGCCAGCAGCTTCCCTATGGACGAGCAGTACTTC	CASSFPMDEQYF
.	TRBV7-2	TRBJ1-5	.	TGTGCCAGCAGCGGTGGGGGGGGTGGCGGCAATCAGCCCCAGCATTTT	CASSGGGGGGNQPQHF
TRBD1	TRBV2	TRBJ1-3	few	TGTGCCAGCAAGCTTACAGGGGCTGATGGAAACACCATATATTTT	CASKLTGADGNTIYF
.	TRBV5-1	TRBJ2-6	.	TGCGCCAGCAGCCTCAGATTGGCCGGGGCCAACGTCCTGACTTTC	CASSLRLAGANVLTF
.	TRBV28	TRBJ1-4	.	TGTGCCAGCACCGAAACCCTCCCCCAGGGACATTTGGAACTGTTTTTT	CASTETLPQGHLELFF
TRBD1	TRBV5-4	TRBJ1-2	.	TGTGCCAGCAGCCGTAGCCTGGACAGGAGCTATGGCTGCACCTTC	CASSRSLDRSYGCTF
TRBD1	TRBV7-7	TRBJ2-5	.	TGTGCTAGCAGCTCCAGCCCGGGACAGGGGATCCAGACCCAGTACTTC	CASSSSPGQGIQTQYF
.	TRBV6-5	TRBJ1-1	few	TGTGCCAGCAGTTACAAGGAGTCCTCTAACACTGAAGCTTTCTTT	CASSYKESSNTEAFF
.	TRBV5-1	TRBJ2-7	.	TGCGCCAGCAGACCCTCGACAGGCAACGAGCAGTACTTC	CASRPSTGNEQYF
TRBD1	TRBV5-1	TRBJ1-1	.	TGCGCCAGCAGCTTGGGCGGGACAGGAGCTCGTAGCAGGGAAGCTTTCTTT	CASSLGGTGARSREAFF
.	TRBV6-1	TRBJ2-7	.	TGTGCCAGCAGTGAGGGGCGGTGGCAGACAGCCTCCTACGAGCAGTACTTC	CASSEGRWQTASYEQYF
.	TRBV7-9	TRBJ2-3	.	TGTGCCAGCAGGTTGAGGGGGAAAGATACGCAGTATTTT	CASRLRGKDTQYF
.	TRBV5-1	TRBJ2-6	.	TGCGCCAGCAGCTTGGCCGTGCGAGGGCGTGGGGCCAACGTCCTGACTTTC	CASSLAVRGRGANVLTF
.	TRBV2	TRBJ1-5	.	TGTGCCAGCAGGGGGCTCAATCAGCCCCAGCATTTT	CASRGLNQPQHF
TRBD2	TRBV25-1	TRBJ2-3	.	TGTGCCAGCAGGGGCGGGGGGGAGAGAACAGATACGCAGTATTTT	CASRGGGERTDTQYF
.	TRBV18	TRBJ2-3	.	TGTGCCAGCTCACCACTCGCCTCGAGGGTCCCAGATACGCAGTATTTT	CASSPLASRVPDTQYF
.	TRBV6-6	TRBJ2-7	.	TGTGCCAGCAGTTACTCCGACGGGGTCTACGAGCAGTACTTC	CASSYSDGVYEQYF
.	TRBV21-1	TRBJ1-2	.	TGTGCCAGCACCAAGGGGACAGTGGGGTACTATGGCTACACCTTC	CASTKGTVGYYGYTF
.	TRBV18	TRBJ1-4	once	TGTGCCAGCTCCCGGCACAGGTCTGAAAAACTGTTTTTT	CASSRHRSEKLFF
TRBD1	TRBV7-8	TRBJ2-3	.	TGTGCCAGCAGCTCCCCCGCCGGGATGGGGACAGGGGGTACAGATACGCAGTATTTT	CASSSPAGMGTGGTDTQYF
TRBD1	TRBV18	TRBJ1-4	.	TGTGCCAGCTCACCCTACAGGGGTAATGAAAAACTGTTTTTT	CASSPYRGNEKLFF